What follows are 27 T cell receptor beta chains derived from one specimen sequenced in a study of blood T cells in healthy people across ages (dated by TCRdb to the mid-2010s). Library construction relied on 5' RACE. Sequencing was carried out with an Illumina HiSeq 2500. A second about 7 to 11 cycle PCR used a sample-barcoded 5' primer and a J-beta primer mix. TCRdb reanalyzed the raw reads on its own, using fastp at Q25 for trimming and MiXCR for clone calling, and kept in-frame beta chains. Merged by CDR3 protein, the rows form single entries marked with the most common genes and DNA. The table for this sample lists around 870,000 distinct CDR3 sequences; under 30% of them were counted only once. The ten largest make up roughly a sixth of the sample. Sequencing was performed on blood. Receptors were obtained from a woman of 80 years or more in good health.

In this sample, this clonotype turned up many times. This chain's CDR3 is CSATVAGGRNEQFF. As DNA, the CDR3 is TGCAGTGCTACCGTAGCGGGGGGGAGAAATGAGCAGTTCTTC. The chain carries TRBV20-1 and TRBJ2-1, with TRBD2 matching 11 bases. CDR1 DFQATT and CDR2 SNEGSKA come from the germline V gene (reference sequence). V lost 4 bases to trimming and J lost 7 bases; unmatched junction nucleotides: 6. The CDR3 length is 14 residues.

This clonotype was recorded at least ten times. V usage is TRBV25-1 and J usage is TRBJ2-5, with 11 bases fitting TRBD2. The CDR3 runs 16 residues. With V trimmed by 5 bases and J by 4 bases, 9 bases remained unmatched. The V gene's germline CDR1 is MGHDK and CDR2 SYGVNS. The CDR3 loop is CASSSHSGGARETQYF. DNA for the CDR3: TGTGCCAGCAGTTCTCATAGCGGGGGGGCCAGAGAGACCCAGTACTTC.

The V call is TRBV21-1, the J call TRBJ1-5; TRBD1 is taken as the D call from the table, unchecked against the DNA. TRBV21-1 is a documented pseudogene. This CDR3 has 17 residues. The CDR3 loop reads CASSLPDPGTSNQPQHF. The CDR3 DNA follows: TGTGCCAGCAGCCTACCCGACCCGGGGACGAGCAATCAGCCCCAGCATTTT.

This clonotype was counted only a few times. The CDR3 loop is CASSPRLAGGEAKNIQYF. CDR3 sequence (DNA): TGTGCCAGCTCACCTCGACTAGCGGGGGGCGAGGCCAAAAACATTCAGTACTTC. This rearrangement joins TRBV18 to TRBJ2-4; 13 bases map to TRBD2. This CDR3 spans 18 amino acids. The V segment lost 3 bases and the J segment 1 base; nucleotides outside the gene matches: 6. Looked up from germline, CDR1 is KGHSH and CDR2 is LQKENI.

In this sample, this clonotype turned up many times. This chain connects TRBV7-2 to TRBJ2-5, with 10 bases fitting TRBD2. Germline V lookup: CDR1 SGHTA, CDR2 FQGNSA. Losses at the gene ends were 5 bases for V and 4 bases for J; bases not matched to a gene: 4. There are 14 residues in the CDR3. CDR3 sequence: CASSQGLALETQYF. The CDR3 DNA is TGTGCCAGCAGCCAGGGACTAGCGTTAGAGACCCAGTACTTC. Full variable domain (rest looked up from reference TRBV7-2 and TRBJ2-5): GAGVSQSPSNKVTEKGKDVELRCDPISGHTALYWYRQSLGQGLEFLIYFQGNSAPDKSGLPSDRFSAERTGGSVSTLTIQRTQQEDSAVYLCASSQGLALETQYFGPGTRLLVL.

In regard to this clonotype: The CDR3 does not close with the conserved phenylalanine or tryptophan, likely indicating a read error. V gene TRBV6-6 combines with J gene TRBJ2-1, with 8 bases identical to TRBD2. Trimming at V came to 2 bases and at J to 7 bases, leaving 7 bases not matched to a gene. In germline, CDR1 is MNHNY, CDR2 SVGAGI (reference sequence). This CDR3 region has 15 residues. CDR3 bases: TGTGCCAGCAGTTACGGCGGGACTAGGTCGAATGAGCAGTTCTCC. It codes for CASSYGGTRSNEQFS.

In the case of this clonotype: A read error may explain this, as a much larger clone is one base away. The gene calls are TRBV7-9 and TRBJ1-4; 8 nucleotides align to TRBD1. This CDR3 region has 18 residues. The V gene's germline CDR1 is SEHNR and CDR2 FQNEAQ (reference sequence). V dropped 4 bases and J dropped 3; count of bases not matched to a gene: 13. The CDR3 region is CASSSSAGGLLANEKLFF. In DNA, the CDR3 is TGTGCCAGCAGCTCCTCGGCAGGGGGCCTCTTAGCTAATGAAAAACTGTTTTTT. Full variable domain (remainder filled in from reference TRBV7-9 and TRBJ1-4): DTGVSQNPRHKITKRGQNVTFRCDPISEHNRLYWYRQTLGQGPEFLTYFQNEAQLEKSRLLSDRFSAERPKGSFSTLEIQRTEQGDSAMYLCASSSSAGGLLANEKLFFGSGTQLSVL.

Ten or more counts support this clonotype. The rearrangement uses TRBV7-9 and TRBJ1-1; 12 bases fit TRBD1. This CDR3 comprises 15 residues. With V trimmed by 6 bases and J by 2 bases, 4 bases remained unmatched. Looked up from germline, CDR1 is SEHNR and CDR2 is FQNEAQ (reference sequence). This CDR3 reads CASSPGTGGNTEAFF. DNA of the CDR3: TGTGCCAGCAGTCCCGGGACAGGGGGCAACACTGAAGCTTTCTTT.

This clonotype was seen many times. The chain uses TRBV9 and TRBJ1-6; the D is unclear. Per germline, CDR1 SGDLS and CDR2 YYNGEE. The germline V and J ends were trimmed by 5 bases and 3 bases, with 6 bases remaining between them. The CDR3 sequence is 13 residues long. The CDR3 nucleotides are TGTGCCAGCAGTGGGGACTATAATTCACCCCTCCACTTT. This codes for CASSGDYNSPLHF.

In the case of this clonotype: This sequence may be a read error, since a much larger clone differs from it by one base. Here the CDR3 reads CAGSLSRGVETQYF. The CDR3 DNA reads TGTGCCGGCTCGCTGTCCCGAGGGGTAGAGACCCAGTACTTC. The chain uses TRBV18 and TRBJ2-7; TRBD1 or TRBD2 may be the D gene (5 bases each). The J call could be wrong; TRBJ2-5 is a better fit for the DNA end. The germline CDR1 and CDR2 sequences are KGHSH and LQKENI. The CDR3 loop spans 14 amino acids.

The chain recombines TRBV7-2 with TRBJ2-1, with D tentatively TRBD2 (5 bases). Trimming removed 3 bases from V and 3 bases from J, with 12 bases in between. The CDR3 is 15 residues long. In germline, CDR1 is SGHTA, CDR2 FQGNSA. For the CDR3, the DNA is TGTGCCAGCAGCTTCTGGACGGGGAGCTACAATGAGCAGTTCTTC. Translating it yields CASSFWTGSYNEQFF. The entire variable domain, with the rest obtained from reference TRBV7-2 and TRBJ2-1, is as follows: GAGVSQSPSNKVTEKGKDVELRCDPISGHTALYWYRQSLGQGLEFLIYFQGNSAPDKSGLPSDRFSAERTGGSVSTLTIQRTQQEDSAVYLCASSFWTGSYNEQFFGPGTRLTVL.

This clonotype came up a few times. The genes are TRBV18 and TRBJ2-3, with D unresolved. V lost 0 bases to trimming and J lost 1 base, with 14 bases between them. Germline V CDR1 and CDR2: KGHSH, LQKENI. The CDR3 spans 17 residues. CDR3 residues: CASSPPSGRARTDTQYF. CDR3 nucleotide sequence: TGTGCCAGCTCACCACCGAGTGGACGGGCGCGCACAGATACGCAGTATTTT.

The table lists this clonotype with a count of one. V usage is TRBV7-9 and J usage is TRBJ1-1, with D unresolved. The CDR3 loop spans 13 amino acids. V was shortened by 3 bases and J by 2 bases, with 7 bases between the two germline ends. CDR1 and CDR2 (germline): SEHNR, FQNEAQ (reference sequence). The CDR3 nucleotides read TGTGCCAGCAGCTTGATGACTAACACTGAAGCTTTCTTT. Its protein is CASSLMTNTEAFF.

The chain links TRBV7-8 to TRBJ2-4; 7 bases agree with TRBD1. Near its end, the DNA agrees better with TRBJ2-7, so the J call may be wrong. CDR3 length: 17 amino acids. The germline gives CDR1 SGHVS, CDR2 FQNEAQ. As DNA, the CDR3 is TGTGCCAGCAGCTTAGTGTCTGGTGGGACAGTTGGTTACGAGCAGTACTTC. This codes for CASSLVSGGTVGYEQYF.

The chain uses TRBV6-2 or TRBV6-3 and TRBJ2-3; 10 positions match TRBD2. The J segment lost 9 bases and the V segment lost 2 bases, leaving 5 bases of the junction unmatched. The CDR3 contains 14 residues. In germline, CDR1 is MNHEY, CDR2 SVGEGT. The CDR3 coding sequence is TGTGCCAGCAGTTACAGCGGGGGGGCGGGGACGCAGTATTTT. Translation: CASSYSGGAGTQYF.

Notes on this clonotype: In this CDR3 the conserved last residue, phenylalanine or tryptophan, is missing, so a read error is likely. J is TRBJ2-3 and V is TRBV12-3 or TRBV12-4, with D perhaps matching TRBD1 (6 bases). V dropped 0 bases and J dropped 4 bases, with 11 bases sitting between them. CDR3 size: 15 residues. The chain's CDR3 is CASSLAGHNADTQYS. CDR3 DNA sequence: TGTGCCAGCAGTTTAGCGGGACACAACGCAGATACGCAGTATTCT.

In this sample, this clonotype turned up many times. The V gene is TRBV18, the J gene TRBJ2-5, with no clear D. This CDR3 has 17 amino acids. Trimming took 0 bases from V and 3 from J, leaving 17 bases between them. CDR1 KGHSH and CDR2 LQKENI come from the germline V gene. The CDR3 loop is CASSPPGPPIAKETQYF. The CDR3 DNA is TGTGCCAGCTCACCACCCGGACCCCCAATCGCGAAAGAGACCCAGTACTTC. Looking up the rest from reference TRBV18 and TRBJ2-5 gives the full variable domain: NAGVMQNPRHLVRRRGQEARLRCSPMKGHSHVYWYRQLPEEGLKFMVYLQKENIIDESGMPKERFSAEFPKEGPSILRIQQVVRGDSAAYFCASSPPGPPIAKETQYFGPGTRLLVL.

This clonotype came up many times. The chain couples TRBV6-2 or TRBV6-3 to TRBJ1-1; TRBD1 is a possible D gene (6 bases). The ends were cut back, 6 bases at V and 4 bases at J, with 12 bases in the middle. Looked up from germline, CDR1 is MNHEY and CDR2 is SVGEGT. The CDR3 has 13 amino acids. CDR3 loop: CASRAGASTEAFF. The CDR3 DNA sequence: TGTGCCAGCAGGGCAGGGGCGAGCACTGAAGCTTTCTTT.

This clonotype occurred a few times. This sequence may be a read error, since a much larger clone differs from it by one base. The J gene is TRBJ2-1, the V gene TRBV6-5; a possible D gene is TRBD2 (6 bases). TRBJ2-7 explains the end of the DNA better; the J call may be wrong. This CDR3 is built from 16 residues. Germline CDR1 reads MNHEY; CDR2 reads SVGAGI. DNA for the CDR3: TGTGCCAGCAGTTACTCGGGGACTCTTTCCTACAATGAGCAGTACTTC. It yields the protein CASSYSGTLSYNEQYF.

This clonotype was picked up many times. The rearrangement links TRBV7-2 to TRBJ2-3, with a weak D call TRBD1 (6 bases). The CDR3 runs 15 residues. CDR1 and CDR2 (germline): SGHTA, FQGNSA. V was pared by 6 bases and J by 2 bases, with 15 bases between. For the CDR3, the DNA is TGTGCCAGCAGTCCCACAGGGTCGATCACAGATACGCAGTATTTT. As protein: CASSPTGSITDTQYF.

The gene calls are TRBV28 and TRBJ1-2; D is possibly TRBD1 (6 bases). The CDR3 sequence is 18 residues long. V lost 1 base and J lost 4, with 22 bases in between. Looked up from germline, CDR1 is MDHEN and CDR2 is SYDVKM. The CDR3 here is CASSLFGSQGPSGYGYTF. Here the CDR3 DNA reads TGTGCCAGCAGTTTATTTGGGTCACAGGGCCCCTCCGGCTATGGCTACACCTTC.

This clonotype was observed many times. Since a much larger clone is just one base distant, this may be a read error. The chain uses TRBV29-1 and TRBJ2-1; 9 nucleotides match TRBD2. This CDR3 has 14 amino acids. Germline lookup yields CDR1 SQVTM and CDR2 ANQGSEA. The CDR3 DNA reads TGCAGCAAACTGCCGGGACTAGCACCTCATGAGCGGTTCTTC. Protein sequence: CSKLPGLAPHERFF.

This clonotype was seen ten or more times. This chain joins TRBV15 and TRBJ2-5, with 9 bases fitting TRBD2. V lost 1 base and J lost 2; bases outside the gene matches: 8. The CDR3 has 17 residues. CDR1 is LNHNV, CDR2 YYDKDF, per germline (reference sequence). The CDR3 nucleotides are TGTGCCACCAGCAGAGCTGCGGGGGGGCCGAGGCAAGAGACCCAGTACTTC. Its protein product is CATSRAAGGPRQETQYF. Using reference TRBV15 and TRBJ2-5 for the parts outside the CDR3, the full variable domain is DAMVIQNPRYQVTQFGKPVTLSCSQTLNHNVMYWYQQKSSQAPKLLFHYYDKDFNNEADTPDNFQSRRPNTSFCFLDIRSPGLGDTAMYLCATSRAAGGPRQETQYFGPGTRLLVL.

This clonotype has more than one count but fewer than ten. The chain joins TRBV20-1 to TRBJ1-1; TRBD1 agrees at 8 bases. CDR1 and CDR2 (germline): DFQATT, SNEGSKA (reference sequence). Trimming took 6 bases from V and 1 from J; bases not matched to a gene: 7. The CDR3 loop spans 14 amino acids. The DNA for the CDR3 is TGCAGTGCAGACCCGGGACAGGCGAACACTGAAGCTTTCTTT. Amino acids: CSADPGQANTEAFF.

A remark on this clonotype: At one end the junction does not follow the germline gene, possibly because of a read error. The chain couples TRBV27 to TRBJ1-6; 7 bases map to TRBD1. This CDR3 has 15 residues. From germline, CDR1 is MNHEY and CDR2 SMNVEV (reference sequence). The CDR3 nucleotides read TGTGCCTGCAGTCCTCGACAGGGAAACAATTCACCCCTCCACTTT. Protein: CACSPRQGNNSPLHF.

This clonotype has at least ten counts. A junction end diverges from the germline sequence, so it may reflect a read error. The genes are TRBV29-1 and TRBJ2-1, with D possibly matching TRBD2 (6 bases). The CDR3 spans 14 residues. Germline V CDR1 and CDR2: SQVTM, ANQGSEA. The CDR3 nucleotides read TGCAGCATGACGGCGGGATCATCCTACAATGAACAGTTCTTC. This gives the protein CSMTAGSSYNEQFF.

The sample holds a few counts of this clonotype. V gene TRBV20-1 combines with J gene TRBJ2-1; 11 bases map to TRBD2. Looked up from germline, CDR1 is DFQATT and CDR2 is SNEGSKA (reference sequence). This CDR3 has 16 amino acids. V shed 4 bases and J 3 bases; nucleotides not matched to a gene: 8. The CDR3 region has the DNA TGCAGTGCTACTAGCGGGGGGCCAACCCTCTACAATGAGCAGTTCTTC. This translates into CSATSGGPTLYNEQFF.